This TCR beta chain was profiled in a study of tissue T cells after allogeneic stem cell transplantation. Survey-depth TCRbeta CDR3 sequencing reported V/J genes and productive frequencies. Libraries were prepared by immunoSEQ multiplex PCR; TCRdb keeps only in-frame clonotypes and omits some of them. The sample includes several thousand clones, less than 55% of them seen just once. Looked up from germline, CDR1 is SGHSN and CDR2 is HYEKVE. V lost 0 bases, J lost 2 bases, and 10 bases lay in between. The CDR3 length is 14 residues. The sample's time point: mouse harvest day 7 after allogeneic transplant. Each mouse received 10^7 T-cell-depleted marrow cells plus 10^6 splenic CD5+ T cells by tail vein. B6 (H2b) cells into BALB/c (H2d) mice; tissues taken at day 7 or 14. Regarding the study as a whole: Within patients, tissue anatomy strongly shaped TCR repertoire composition. Only a limited share of tissue TCRs appeared in blood or spleen.

For this clone: As yet, its antigen is unknown. The gene symbols are mouse symbols. The missing CDR3 end, 1 residue past where the read stops, is filled in from the germline J gene.

The material sequenced was gut tissue. The V and J genes are TRBV12-1 and TRBJ2-7; possible D gene TRBD1, 7 bases. This clonotype was obtained from a female BALB/c mouse given C57BL/6 T cells with graft-versus-host disease after an allogeneic hematopoietic cell transplant. CDR3 region: CASSLGGGPYEQYF. The sequenced CDR3 bases are TGTGCCAGCTCTCTCGGAGGGGGCCCCTATGAACAGTAC. Using reference TRBV12-1 and TRBJ2-7 for the parts outside the CDR3, the full variable domain is DSGVVQSPRHIIKEKGGRSVLTCIPISGHSNVVWYQQTLGKELKFLIQHYEKVERDKGFLPSRFSVQQFDDYHSEMNMSALELEDSAMYFCASSLGGGPYEQYFGPGTRLTVL.